The T cell receptor (beta chain) under discussion was sequenced for a study of HIV-infected patients and healthy controls (dated by TCRdb to 2013 to 2016). In the study overall: After three months of therapy, CD4 counts in about 90% of the 16 patients increased to a modest but significant degree while remaining below normal ranges. No consistent shift in CD8 counts was seen during early therapy, whereas a slight rise was seen in the CD4:CD8 ratio. After a further year of therapy, viral load was undetectable in all patients, having already become undetectable in about 75% of the 16 patients by the second bleed. Patients lacked overall T-cell lymphocytopenia, and total CDR3 counts per chain did not differ significantly from controls. The question the study tested was whether immune perturbation and reconstitution could be captured by deep TCR repertoire sequencing of small blood samples from HIV patients. Broader findings and caveats from the paper: Differing numbers of distinct sequences in patients and controls hindered comparison, and size-matching assigned excessive weight to rare events in the HIV-infected data. Roughly threefold more distinct CDR3s and higher Shannon diversity were observed in healthy control repertoires than in untreated HIV+ repertoires. Oligoclonality may be reflected in the significantly higher mean Gini indices of HIV-infected repertoires compared with controls. The observed differences in diversity could not be explained by the slight differences in age and sex profiles between the study cohorts. The dynamics of distinct T-cell subpopulations could not be separated, and sequencing depth was restricted, because whole blood was used. MAIT cell alpha-chain CDR3s were found at high frequency in healthy controls but were severely depleted in HIV+ repertoires. Compared with controls, HIV-infected patients showed significantly different mean usage of eight alpha and eight beta V genes. The study did not determine donor HLA types. Alpha-beta chain pairing was not determined in the samples. Processing included only sixteen HIV-infected individuals, and this was regarded by the authors as a major limit on how widely the findings apply. More CDR3s were shared between individuals among healthy controls than among HIV+ patients, as measured by Jaccard index and by the count of highly shared sequences. Size-matched repertoire data did not replicate the apparent post-therapy recovery of the Gini index in HIV-infected patients. HIV-associated CDR3s exhibited a significant reduction in frequency during therapy, whereas CMV-associated CDR3s exhibited no significant change, although the majority increased in frequency.

Reverse transcription of about 500 ng RNA was performed with SuperScript III using primers directed against the alpha and beta constant regions. Separate alpha and beta chain libraries were generated by chain-specific third strand synthesis with multiplexing indices. The protocol used a single primer pair to amplify all rearrangements within a chain, which avoided primer bias, and attached molecular barcodes to each cDNA molecule. The SP2 sequencing primer site and a random hexamer were carried on a 5' RACE adapter, to which purified cDNA was joined by T4 RNA Ligase 1. Second strand synthesis was performed with Phusion polymerase and primed from the SP2 site, and slow temperature ramps were applied to favor optimal annealing. Joined together, two random hexamer sequences that had both been added before amplification formed the 12-nucleotide barcode of each molecule. A short first PCR added P5 and P7 adapter elements plus a second index, followed by a roughly 25-cycle amplification PCR with P5s and P7 primers. In total the libraries went through 25 to 30 PCR cycles, after which the libraries were quantified on a Qubit, sized on a Bioanalyzer, and diluted to approximately 4.2 nM. Sequencing of the normalized libraries was done on an Illumina MiSeq using 2 x 250 paired-end kits. Reverse transcription reactions underwent purification over MinElute columns, with elution into around 9.9 ul Tris-Cl. Adapter ligations were incubated for approximately 25 hours at 16 degrees C and subsequently purified with AMPure XP beads at a 1:1 ratio. The original methods were these. Demultiplexed FASTQ files were processed with a modified Decombinator by which V, J, insert and barcode information was output. Sequences sharing a barcode but differing from the dominant sequence were discarded as errors, and barcodes clustered at Levenshtein distance 3 were counted to estimate original cDNA molecules. For downstream analyses, the R packages ineq, vegan, igraph and RCytoscape were used, along with IMGT nomenclature and CDR3 definitions. The authors computed V gene usage over distinct sequences and counted each TCR a single time to avoid skew from clonal expansion. Similarity networks connected unique CDR3 amino acid sequences within a donor whenever two sequences differed by a single Levenshtein edit. In the repertoires, a search was made for a compiled set of published HIV-specific CDR3s (more than 90 alpha, several hundred beta) and CMV-specific CDR3s (approximately 13 alpha, 250 to 300 beta). Lower sequence numbers were not the cause of the decreased diversity in patients, as random subsampling to size-matched repertoires showed. In-frame beta chains were kept once TCRdb had trimmed the public reads at Q25 with fastp and called clones with MiXCR. Rows are unified per CDR3 protein, each entry keeping the most common DNA and genes. The V and J calls reflect TCRdb's pipeline rather than the authors' work. Here the sample has about 4,200 distinct CDR3 sequences; 10% to 15% occur a single time. Jointly, the top ten make up about 15% of the sample.

The junction shows trimming of 4 bases on V and 0 bases on J, and the gene matches do not reach 4 bases of it. Spanning cysteine to phenylalanine, the CDR3 consists of 15 amino acids. Only the CDR3 DNA is retained, 45 bases long and in frame from the first base. Looking up the germline V gene yields CDR1 SGHDN and CDR2 FVKESK. As a fraction of the sample, this clonotype is medium-sized (0.01 to 0.1%). Its antigen is currently not known. Base qualities are missing; no much larger clone stands one base away. Whole blood was used without cell fractionation, so all unsorted peripheral T cells were reflected in the repertoire. For RNA extraction, approximately 2.5 ml of peripheral blood was collected into Tempus tubes. HIV-infected adults who had not yet received antiretroviral therapy and were about to begin treatment were enrolled, with the first sixteen eligible patients processed. Treatment interruptions were among the grounds for excluding patients from enrollment, as were febrile or AIDS-related illness, tumors, hepatitis B or C coinfection, immunomodulatory therapy and recent vaccination. Residual genomic DNA was removed with the TURBO-DNase kit and globin mRNA was depleted with GLOBINclear. Pretreatment blood from HIV-infected patients was collected just before antiretroviral therapy was started.

This TCR came from an adult with HIV infection. This specimen was blood, taken before antiretroviral therapy. Recombination joined TRBV14 with TRBJ2-3; TRBD2 matches 7 bases in the middle. The CDR3: CASSPGLTSTDTQYF. Here is the DNA: TGTGCCAGCAGCCCGGGACTAACTAGCACAGATACGCAGTATTTT.